One sample yielded the 2 T cell receptor beta chains listed below, sequenced in a study of blood T cell repertoires in COVID-19. Method: immunoSEQ multiplex PCR; TCRdb's copy keeps in-frame clones and lacks some. The sample contains roughly 200,000 clones, around four fifths of which appear only once. Sequenced material: PBMCs or T cells enriched from blood (not recorded which). These receptors were taken from a man aged 40-49 years who had recovered from COVID-19.

The V call is TRBV25-1, the J call TRBJ1-2; 8 bases fit TRBD1. Germline V CDR1 and CDR2: MGHDK, SYGVNS. Trimming removed 6 bases from V and 0 bases from J; junction bases left unmatched: 6. This CDR3 has 15 residues. The CDR3 DNA is TGTGCCAGCAGCCGGACAGGGTCCGCTAACTATGGCTACACCTTC. It codes for CASSRTGSANYGYTF.

The chain recombines TRBV28 with TRBJ1-1; D unclear. V lost 5 bases and J lost 2, with 21 bases in between. There are 17 residues in the CDR3. Per the germline V gene, CDR1 is MDHEN and CDR2 is SYDVKM. The CDR3 DNA is TGTGCCAGCAGTCCTCGCTTAGGCGGCGGATTAAACACTGAAGCTTTCTTT. This codes for CASSPRLGGGLNTEAFF.